This is a list of T cell receptor beta chains from one sample in a study of CD8+ T cells in alopecia areata. Some clones are missing from TCRdb's copy, which holds only in-frame ones; the method was immunoSEQ multiplex PCR. Of 110,000 or so clones detected, approximately 58% appear once; the ten largest clones hold around 2.8%. Sequencing was performed on CD4+ T cells sorted from blood. The receptors come from a human donor in good health. Both conserved end residues are part of each CDR3. The D gene is left open where the match is weak. Rows give clone size only sometimes, using once, few, many, or a class for an expanded clone.

CASSLGSSYEQYF	TGTGCCAGCAGCTTGGGAAGCTCCTACGAGCAGTACTTC	TRBJ2-7	.	TRBV5-6	.
CATRDSHNSPLHF	TGTGCCACAAGGGACAGCCATAATTCACCCCTCCACTTT	TRBJ1-6	TRBD1	TRBV15	once
CASSDNLFYEQYF	TGTGCCAGCAGTGATAACCTGTTTTACGAGCAGTACTTC	TRBJ2-7	.	TRBV14	few
CASRSAGVAKNIQYF	TGTGCCAGCAGGTCAGCGGGTGTAGCCAAAAACATTCAGTACTTC	TRBJ2-4	.	TRBV6-1	.
CGRRGYNEQFF	TGCGGCAGGCGGGGCTACAATGAGCAGTTCTTC	TRBJ2-1	.	TRBV20-1	few
CASSLVVWGVGTDTQYF	TGTGCCAGCAGCTTAGTGGTGTGGGGTGTGGGCACAGATACGCAGTATTTT	TRBJ2-3	.	TRBV7-2	.
CASSLRTDYTTYGYTF	TGTGCCAGCAGCCTCCGGACAGACTACACTACCTATGGCTACACCTTC	TRBJ1-2	.	TRBV7-8	.
CSVRGFGNEQFF	TGCAGCGTTAGAGGGTTTGGGAATGAGCAGTTCTTC	TRBJ2-1	.	TRBV29-1	few
CSVERGDPDTQYF	TGCAGCGTTGAAAGGGGAGACCCGGATACGCAGTATTTT	TRBJ2-3	.	TRBV29-1	.
CASSLHPLSPLHF	TGCGCCAGCAGCCTACACCCCCTTTCACCCCTCCACTTT	TRBJ1-6	.	TRBV4-1	few
CASSSAPGGTTGELFF	TGCGCCAGCAGCTCTGCGCCAGGGGGGACCACCGGGGAGCTGTTTTTT	TRBJ2-2	.	TRBV5-1	.
CAWGTGSHTQYF	TGTGCCTGGGGGACAGGGAGCCATACGCAGTATTTT	TRBJ2-3	TRBD1	TRBV30	.
CSVALSRKDYGYTF	TGCAGCGTTGCTTTGAGTCGAAAGGACTATGGCTACACCTTC	TRBJ1-2	.	TRBV29-1	.
CASSTGQVGETQYF	TGTGCCAGTAGTACCGGACAGGTCGGGGAGACCCAGTACTTC	TRBJ2-5	TRBD1	TRBV19	.
CASSYDPEGPPLHF	TGTGCCAGCAGTTACGATCCGGAAGGGCCACCCCTCCACTTT	TRBJ1-6	.	TRBV6-5	.
CASSLDRGLGETQYF	TGTGCCAGCAGTTTGGACAGGGGGCTGGGGGAGACCCAGTACTTC	TRBJ2-5	TRBD1	TRBV2	.
CASSISTGLTGELFF	TGCGCCAGCAGCATCTCAACAGGGTTGACCGGGGAGCTGTTTTTT	TRBJ2-2	.	TRBV5-1	.
CASRFDRSGANVLTF	TGTGCCAGCAGATTCGACAGATCTGGGGCCAACGTCCTGACTTTC	TRBJ2-6	.	TRBV6-5	few
CASSNDLLGDEKLFF	TGTGCCAGCAGCAACGACTTGTTGGGGGACGAAAAACTGTTTTTT	TRBJ1-4	.	TRBV7-9	few
CAWKHYSTDTQYF	TGTGCCTGGAAGCATTACTCCACAGATACGCAGTATTTT	TRBJ2-3	.	TRBV30	.
CASSRWDLNTEAFF	TGTGCCAGCAGCAGATGGGACCTGAACACTGAAGCTTTCTTT	TRBJ1-1	.	TRBV7-9	.
CSVVPSTLSSSYEQYF	TGCAGCGTTGTTCCCAGCACACTTAGTTCCTCCTACGAGCAGTACTTC	TRBJ2-7	.	TRBV29-1	.
CSVEGGNTEAFF	TGCAGCGTTGAAGGGGGGAACACTGAAGCTTTCTTT	TRBJ1-1	.	TRBV29-1	.
CAISDTLAGELFF	TGTGCCATCAGTGATACCTTGGCCGGGGAGCTGTTTTTT	TRBJ2-2	.	TRBV10-3	medium-sized
CASSYSTSGGPSTFF	TGTGCCAGCAGTTACTCAACTAGCGGGGGTCCTTCAACGTTCTTC	TRBJ2-1	TRBD2	TRBV6-6	.
CSVDPIGETQYF	TGCAGCGTTGATCCGATCGGGGAGACCCAGTACTTC	TRBJ2-5	.	TRBV29-1	.
CASGLWGNTEAFF	TGCGCCAGCGGTCTGTGGGGGAACACTGAAGCTTTCTTT	TRBJ1-1	.	TRBV5-1	once
CSVGGSGEQFF	TGCAGCGTTGGAGGTAGCGGTGAGCAGTTCTTC	TRBJ2-1	.	TRBV29-1	.
CASSTGDINQPQHF	TGTGCCAGCAGTACAGGGGATATCAATCAGCCCCAGCATTTT	TRBJ1-5	TRBD1	TRBV4-2	.
CASSFGTFTDTQYF	TGCGCCAGCAGCTTCGGGACCTTCACAGATACGCAGTATTTT	TRBJ2-3	.	TRBV5-1	.
CASSLGRGSSTDTQYF	TGTGCCAGCAGCTTGGGTCGAGGTTCGAGCACAGATACGCAGTATTTT	TRBJ2-3	.	TRBV5-4	.
CASSQVGTGKNEKLFF	TGTGCCAGCAGCCAAGTGGGGACAGGAAAGAATGAAAAACTGTTTTTT	TRBJ1-4	TRBD1	TRBV4-2	.
CASRPQGANEKLFF	TGTGCCAGCAGACCCCAGGGGGCTAATGAAAAACTGTTTTTT	TRBJ1-4	TRBD1	TRBV25-1	many
CSARDIGDYF	TGCAGTGCTAGAGATATCGGGGATTACTTC	TRBJ2-5	.	TRBV20-1	.
CASSRYTRDQPQHF	TGTGCCAGCAGCCGCTACACTAGAGATCAGCCCCAGCATTTT	TRBJ1-5	.	TRBV5-4	.
CASRGQTENSPLHF	TGTGCCAGCAGGGGACAGACAGAAAATTCACCCCTCCACTTT	TRBJ1-6	TRBD1	TRBV2	.
CASSPAGAPANEQFF	TGTGCCAGCAGTCCCGCCGGGGCCCCTGCCAATGAGCAGTTCTTC	TRBJ2-1	.	TRBV7-3	.
CASSSPRTGEFSPLHF	TGTGCCAGCAGCTCCCCCAGGACAGGGGAATTCTCCCCCCTCCACTTT	TRBJ1-6	TRBD1	TRBV7-8	.
CASSFRQGGETQYF	TGCGCCAGCAGCTTCCGACAGGGCGGAGAGACCCAGTACTTC	TRBJ2-5	TRBD1	TRBV5-1	.
CASSQTWVKNIQYF	TGCGCCAGCTCACAAACCTGGGTGAAAAACATTCAGTACTTC	TRBJ2-4	.	TRBV5-1	.
CASSEALGVEAFF	TGTGCCAGCAGTGAAGCGCTTGGTGTCGAAGCTTTCTTT	TRBJ1-1	.	TRBV6-1	.
CAWSGQRDQPQHF	TGTGCCTGGAGTGGACAGCGGGATCAGCCCCAGCATTTT	TRBJ1-5	.	TRBV30	.
CAWSGPRDEKLFF	TGTGCCTGGTCGGGACCACGGGATGAAAAACTGTTTTTT	TRBJ1-4	.	TRBV30	.
CASSPPDYGYTF	TGTGCCAGCAGTCCACCGGACTATGGCTACACCTTC	TRBJ1-2	.	TRBV2	.
CASSVGVQPQHF	TGTGCCAGCAGTGTCGGGGTTCAGCCCCAGCATTTT	TRBJ1-5	.	TRBV2	few
CASSLGLDYGYTF	TGTGCCAGCAGCTTAGGGTTAGACTATGGCTACACCTTC	TRBJ1-2	.	TRBV7-9	.
CASSSTGAGTDTQYF	TGTGCCAGCAGCTCCACAGGTGCAGGCACAGATACGCAGTATTTT	TRBJ2-3	.	TRBV7-2	few
CASSYDPSGLEQYF	TGTGCCAGCAGCTACGATCCCTCTGGACTCGAGCAGTACTTC	TRBJ2-7	.	TRBV7-2	.
CASSPGLGGDEQFF	TGTGCCAGCAGCCCTGGACTGGGGGGAGATGAGCAGTTCTTC	TRBJ2-1	.	TRBV7-9	.
CASSQDQAGSSTDTQYF	TGTGCCAGCAGCCAAGACCAAGCGGGGAGCAGCACAGATACGCAGTATTTT	TRBJ2-3	TRBD2	TRBV4-2	.
CAWSVSGVTTDTQYF	TGTGCCTGGAGTGTTTCCGGGGTGACCACAGATACGCAGTATTTT	TRBJ2-3	.	TRBV30	.
CATSRSNQPQHF	TGTGCCACCAGCAGAAGCAATCAGCCCCAGCATTTT	TRBJ1-5	.	TRBV15	.
CASSRVGDTEAFF	TGTGCCAGCTCACGGGTGGGGGATACTGAAGCTTTCTTT	TRBJ1-1	.	TRBV6-1	few
CASSARGAVNEKLFF	TGTGCCAGCAGCGCACGGGGGGCCGTCAATGAAAAACTGTTTTTT	TRBJ1-4	.	TRBV9	.